These 6 T cell receptor beta chains share one sample of origin, sequenced in a study of technical replicates of blood from a handful of donors. The method was immunoSEQ multiplex PCR; TCRdb's version includes in-frame clones alone and lacks a portion of them. The table has 100,000 or so clones, around 96% seen once. Sequenced sample: T cells isolated from PBMCs. The source is a human donor in good health.

V is TRBV7-2 and J is TRBJ1-2; D is unresolved. CDR1 and CDR2 from the germline V gene are SGHTA and FQGNSA. The CDR3 consists of 11 residues. Trimming pared 4 bases from V and 4 bases from J, leaving 4 bases between. The chain's CDR3 is CASSSLYGYTF. The CDR3 bases are TGTGCCAGCAGCTCTCTCTATGGCTACACCTTC.

V gene TRBV7-2 combines with J gene TRBJ2-7; 9 positions agree with TRBD2. The CDR3 consists of 15 residues. J gave up 2 bases and V 0 bases, and 2 bases lay outside the gene matches. The germline CDR1 and CDR2 sequences are SGHTA and FQGNSA. The CDR3 protein is CASSLASGSPYEQYF. CDR3 DNA sequence: TGTGCCAGCAGCTTAGCTAGCGGGAGTCCCTACGAGCAGTACTTC.

The genes are TRBV27 and TRBJ2-3, with D possibly being TRBD1 (5 bases). Trimming removed 7 bases at V and 2 bases at J, with 13 bases between. The CDR3 runs to 14 residues. Germline-derived CDR1 and CDR2 are MNHEY and SMNVEV (reference sequence). The CDR3 bases are TGTGCCAGCACCCCAGGGCCACTCACAGATACGCAGTATTTT. It yields the protein CASTPGPLTDTQYF.

The gene calls are TRBV30 and TRBJ1-2; tentative D call: TRBD1 (5 bases). In germline, CDR1 is GTSNPN, CDR2 SVGIG (reference sequence). This CDR3 contains 11 residues. V gave up 0 bases and J gave up 13 bases, with 12 bases separating them. The CDR3 protein is CAWSVRGPTTF. DNA for the CDR3: TGTGCCTGGAGTGTTAGGGGCCCGACCACCTTC.

The rearrangement joins TRBV5-1 to TRBJ2-1; no definite D call. CDR1 is SGHRS and CDR2 is YFSETQ in the germline V gene. CDR3 length: 12 residues. Trimming took off 4 bases at V and 7 bases at J, with 9 bases between the two ends. CDR3 sequence: CASSPTFNEQFF. DNA for the CDR3: TGCGCCAGCAGCCCGACTTTTAATGAGCAGTTCTTC.

The CDR3 nucleotides are TGTGCCAGCGGGCTATATCCGCCGGGACTAGCGGGATCCTACAATGAGCAGTTCTTC. Amino acid sequence: CASGLYPPGLAGSYNEQFF. The chain joins TRBV7-2 to TRBJ2-1, with 13 bases lining up with TRBD2. The germline V gene has CDR1 SGHTA and CDR2 FQGNSA. V dropped 8 bases and J dropped 1; count of bases not matched to a gene: 14. The CDR3 totals 19 residues.